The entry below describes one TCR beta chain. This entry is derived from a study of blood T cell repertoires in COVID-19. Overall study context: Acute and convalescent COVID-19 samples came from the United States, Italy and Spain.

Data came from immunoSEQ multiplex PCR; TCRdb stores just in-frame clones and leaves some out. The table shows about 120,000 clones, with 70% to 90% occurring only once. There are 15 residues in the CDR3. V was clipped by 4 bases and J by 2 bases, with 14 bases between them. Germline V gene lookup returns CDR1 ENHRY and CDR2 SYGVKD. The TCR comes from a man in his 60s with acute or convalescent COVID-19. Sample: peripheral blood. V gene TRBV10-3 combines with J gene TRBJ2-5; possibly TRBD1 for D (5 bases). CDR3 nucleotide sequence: TGTGCCATCAGTGGGCCCGACAGTGAACAAGAGACCCAGTACTTC. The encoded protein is CAISGPDSEQETQYF.